The sequence of this T cell receptor (beta chain) was determined in a study of blood T cells in healthy people across ages (dated by TCRdb to 2013 to 2016). Concerning the study at large: In model experiments, template switching captured roughly one uniquely barcoded TCR beta cDNA molecule for every two T cells. To avoid experimental bias, donors of different ages were randomly spread across the sequencing lanes. Age-related changes in TCR beta repertoire diversity were measured in the study by deep sequencing normalized with unique cDNA molecular identifiers. Two additional independent replicas of 1 million unique cDNA reads from the same blood draw were analyzed for two donors (one aged 18 to 29 and one aged 80 or older). The donors were divided into four age groups: young (average around 16 years), middle-aged (about 39), aged (approximately 59) and long-lived (roughly 86).

CDR1 MNHEY and CDR2 SVGAGI are derived from the germline V gene. From the cysteine through the phenylalanine, the CDR3 covers 13 amino acids. Of all the DNA, just the CDR3 is kept, 39 bases in frame from base 1. V is reduced by 2 bases and J by 4 bases, leaving a spacing of 8 bases between them. Overall results and qualifications from the work: Bulk unsorted PBMC profiling prevented conclusive comparison of naive and antigen-experienced compartments. Total diversity estimates from one million sequenced T cells were considered lower bounds and underestimates. Compared with the aged group, the long-lived group had more naive CD4+ T cells, fewer expanded clones and increased TCR diversity, suggesting age selection. The CMV infection status of donors was not known, potentially confounding age-related changes in expanded clonotypes. The percentage of naive T cells measured by flow cytometry correlated strongly with observed TCR beta diversity. As age increased, observed TCR beta diversity per million T cells dropped in a roughly linear way, and a significant reduction was already evident by age 40.

This clonotype was recorded many times. This receptor's antigen is unknown. Base qualities were left out, and no much larger clone turns up one base away. The donors were under 40 Caucasian individuals from Russia, aged roughly 6 to 100 years, who were systemically healthy. Each donor gave 8 to 10 milliliters of peripheral blood, drawn into EDTA-treated Vacutainer tubes. Ficoll-Paque density-gradient centrifugation was used to isolate PBMCs, with at least 7 million per sample. Trizol reagent was used to extract total RNA from the PBMCs, yielding at least 6 micrograms per sample. The percentages of naive CD45RAhigh/CD27high T cells were determined by flow cytometry on a PBMC aliquot from every donor. The method behind the library was 5' RACE. A second PCR of roughly 7 to 11 cycles was performed with a sample-barcoded 5' primer and a J-beta primer mix. A template-switch 5' adaptor carrying 12 random nucleotides introduced a unique molecular identifier onto each TCR beta cDNA molecule. Each sample yielded at least 2.5 million CDR3-containing paired-end reads. First-strand cDNA was synthesized from all RNA with the Mint cDNA synthesis kit, primed by a TRBC-specific oligonucleotide. Following uracil-DNA glycosylase treatment, all cDNA underwent a first 18-cycle PCR with the universal primers M1SS and BC2_uni_R. Concerning the study's data processing: For normalization, 1 million high-quality reads, each with a distinct molecular identifier, were randomly selected from each sample. Reads sharing molecular identifiers were discarded rather than binned into consensus sequences. MiTCR, set to a Q25 quality threshold and the strictest error-elimination algorithm, was used for CDR3 identification, clonotype clustering and error correction. Lower-bound total TCR beta diversity was estimated with a nonparametric unseen species model using Euler transformation. TCRdb handled the public reads itself, with Q25 trimming in fastp and clone calling in MiXCR, and kept productive beta chains. Every distinct CDR3 protein forms one entry, paired with its most common genes and DNA. What appears here as the V and J calls and clone size reflects TCRdb's work, not the paper's. The sample table contains 1,800,000 or so distinct CDR3 sequences; only one count was recorded for about two fifths of them. 20% to 25% of the sample is held by the ten biggest clonotypes.

The sequence was collected from a human donor in good health. The chain couples TRBV6-5 to TRBJ1-1, with no confidently assigned D gene. Sequencing was carried out using blood. The DNA is as follows: TGTGCCAGCAGTTACGGGTTGGGCACTGAAGCTTTCTTT. It specifies CASSYGLGTEAFF.